Each of the 31 T cell receptor beta chains below was sequenced from the same sample in a study of CD8 T cells in ankylosing spondylitis. Using its own MiXCR run on the 5' RACE reads, TCRdb lists one record per CDR3 protein. The sample yields 250,000 or so distinct CDR3 sequences, more than 15% seen once. Sequenced input: blood, either unsorted or a sorted T cell fraction (not recorded which). The source of these receptors is a male donor with ankylosing spondylitis or in good health (not recorded which).

This clonotype occurred many times. The CDR3: CSVEYHEQFF. The CDR3 DNA reads as TGCAGCGTTGAATACCATGAGCAGTTCTTC. V usage is TRBV29-1 and J usage is TRBJ2-1; D is unclear. The V gene's germline CDR1 is SQVTM and CDR2 ANQGSEA. The CDR3 is made up of 10 amino acids. Trimming took 2 bases from V and 8 from J, leaving 4 bases between them.

Concerning this clonotype: A read error may account for a junction end that differs from germline. This chain uses TRBV29-1 with TRBJ2-7; 13 nucleotides agree with TRBD2. The germline V gene has CDR1 SQVTM and CDR2 ANQGSEA. This CDR3 has 14 residues. In DNA form, the CDR3 reads TGCTGCGTTGGCGGGACTAGCGGGAATTACGAGCAGTACTTC. As protein: CCVGGTSGNYEQYF.

This sequence joins TRBV18 and TRBJ2-2; the D is unclear. The V gene lost 1 base and the J gene lost 6 bases, with 3 bases spanning the gap. Germline CDR1 is KGHSH and CDR2 is LQKENI. The CDR3 spans 12 residues. The chain's CDR3 is CASSPQSGELFF. CDR3 sequence (DNA): TGTGCCAGCTCACCACAGTCCGGGGAGCTGTTTTTT.

In its sample, this clonotype was seen a few times. The J gene is TRBJ2-7, the V gene TRBV27, with D tentatively TRBD2 (7 bases). This CDR3 has 16 residues. V was clipped by 5 bases and J by 2 bases, with 19 bases between them. Germline values: CDR1 MNHEY, CDR2 SMNVEV (reference sequence). The CDR3 sequence is CASSLTGGATPYEQYF. The CDR3 DNA reads as TGTGCCAGCAGTCTTACTGGGGGGGCTACCCCCTACGAGCAGTACTTC.

The chain is built from TRBV20-1 and TRBJ2-7, with D perhaps being TRBD1 or TRBD2 (5 bases each). The germline CDR1 and CDR2 sequences are DFQATT and SNEGSKA (reference sequence). The CDR3 spans 15 residues. Trimming pared 3 bases from V and 4 bases from J, leaving 19 bases between. CDR3 nucleotides: TGCAGTGCTAGGGGGCGTGGGACGGTTCTTTACGAGCAGTACTTC. This codes for CSARGRGTVLYEQYF.

This clonotype was seen a few times. The gene calls are TRBV5-5 and TRBJ1-2, with a possible D match to TRBD1 (5 bases). The germline V and J ends were trimmed by 0 bases and 3 bases, with 9 bases remaining between them. This CDR3 has 14 residues. The germline gives CDR1 SGHKS, CDR2 YYEKEE (reference sequence). The CDR3 protein is CASSLDRTYYGYTF. As DNA, the CDR3 is TGTGCCAGCAGCTTGGACAGGACTTACTATGGCTACACCTTC.

The DNA of the CDR3 is TGTGCCAGCAGTTCCCCCCTGCTAGCGGGAGGAGCTTATACGCAGTATTTT. Translating it yields CASSSPLLAGGAYTQYF. The J gene is TRBJ2-3, the V gene TRBV6-2 or TRBV6-3, with TRBD2 matching 11 bases. In germline, CDR1 is MNHEY, CDR2 SVGEGT. This CDR3 comprises 17 residues. Trimming removed 4 bases from V and 7 bases from J; junction bases left unmatched: 13.

This clonotype came up many times. This chain links TRBV29-1 with TRBJ2-7, with 10 bases lining up with TRBD2. Germline values: CDR1 SQVTM, CDR2 ANQGSEA. The CDR3 is 13 residues long. V was clipped by 1 base and J by 6 bases; unmatched bases: 3. The CDR3 nucleotides read TGCAGCGTTGAAGGTCTAGCGGGGGTCGAGCAGTACTTC. Its protein product is CSVEGLAGVEQYF.

This clonotype was recorded many times. The rearrangement joins TRBV6-5 to TRBJ2-7; TRBD1 agrees at 7 bases. Germline loops: CDR1 MNHEY, CDR2 SVGAGI. This CDR3 is built from 18 residues. The ends lost 3 bases at V and 0 bases at J; junction bases unmatched: 14. The CDR3 protein is CASSYLPGTAQISYEQYF. The CDR3, as DNA: TGTGCCAGCAGTTATTTACCCGGGACAGCTCAAATCTCCTACGAGCAGTACTTC.

V is TRBV12-3 or TRBV12-4 and J is TRBJ2-2, with 7 bases aligning to TRBD2. With 4 bases clipped from V and 5 bases from J, the junction kept 4 bases outside the gene matches. The CDR3 spans 14 residues. Written as DNA, the CDR3 is TGTGCCAGCAGTTGGGGGGGGAGGACCGGGGAGCTGTTTTTT. Amino acids: CASSWGGRTGELFF.

V gene TRBV4-1 combines with J gene TRBJ2-1, with 8 bases that match TRBD2. From germline, CDR1 is MGHRA and CDR2 YSYEKL. This CDR3 region has 17 residues. The V segment lost 1 base and the J segment 7 bases; nucleotides outside the gene matches: 12. The CDR3 DNA follows: TGCGCCAGCAGCCAAGGTCCCCCGGGACTAGTTTTTAATGAGCAGTTCTTC. Its protein product is CASSQGPPGLVFNEQFF.

This clonotype was recorded a few times. The genes are TRBV2 and TRBJ2-2, with 8 bases fitting TRBD2. Germline V CDR1 and CDR2: SNHLY, FYNNEI. This CDR3 comprises 15 residues. V was pared by 7 bases and J by 4 bases, with 8 bases of the junction left unmatched. The CDR3 DNA follows: TGTGCCAGCACCGAAGGTCTAGCGGGCACCGGGGAGCTGTTTTTT. Protein: CASTEGLAGTGELFF.

The sample holds many counts of this clonotype. The chain combines TRBV5-1 with TRBJ2-1; D unclear. This CDR3 has 12 amino acids. V was shortened by 1 base and J by 8 bases, with 7 bases between the two germline ends. Germline loops: CDR1 SGHRS, CDR2 YFSETQ. DNA of the CDR3: TGCGCCAGCAGCTTGAGGCCCCATGAGCAGTTCTTC. Protein sequence: CASSLRPHEQFF.

CDR3 sequence reads: CASSANQGSYEQYF. In nucleotides, the CDR3 is TGCGCCAGCAGCGCGAATCAGGGTTCCTACGAGCAGTACTTC. The V call is TRBV4-3, the J call TRBJ2-7; weak D call: TRBD1 (5 bases). Germline-derived CDR1 and CDR2 are LGHNA and YSLEER. Trimming took off 5 bases at V and 1 base at J, with 12 bases between the two ends. This CDR3 region has 14 residues.

J is TRBJ2-3 and V is TRBV7-3, with a tentative D call TRBD2 (5 bases). Trimming took off 5 bases at V and 2 bases at J, with 14 bases between the two ends. Germline CDR1 SGHTA, CDR2 FQGTGA. The CDR3 length is 15 residues. CDR3 DNA: TGTGCCAGCAGCCATAGAGCGGAGCCCACAGATACGCAGTATTTT. Its translation is CASSHRAEPTDTQYF.

This clonotype was counted between two and nine times. The chain has TRBV7-2 and TRBJ2-7; 9 nucleotides line up with TRBD2. J was trimmed by 3 bases and V by 5 bases; bases with no gene match: 5. Germline CDR1 is SGHTA and CDR2 is FQGNSA. This CDR3 has 14 amino acids. The chain's CDR3 is CASSTTSGLYEQYF. Here the CDR3 DNA reads TGTGCCAGCAGCACAACTAGCGGGCTCTACGAGCAGTACTTC.

The chain recombines TRBV27 with TRBJ1-2; tentative D call: TRBD1 (5 bases). This CDR3 is 15 amino acids long. The V gene's germline CDR1 is MNHEY and CDR2 SMNVEV (reference sequence). V was trimmed by 0 bases and J by 2 bases, leaving 10 bases between them. CDR3 region: CASSLSAGGNYGYTF. CDR3 bases: TGTGCCAGCAGTTTATCGGCGGGGGGGAACTATGGCTACACCTTC.

In this sample, this clonotype turned up many times. The gene calls are TRBV29-1 and TRBJ2-7; possible D gene TRBD2, 6 bases. From germline, CDR1 is SQVTM and CDR2 ANQGSEA. The CDR3 covers 15 residues. Deletions cut 0 bases from V and 2 bases from J, with 14 bases between. CDR3 region: CSVEDPGGAPYEQYF. The CDR3 coding sequence is TGCAGCGTTGAAGATCCCGGGGGAGCCCCCTACGAGCAGTACTTC.

The rearrangement uses TRBV12-3 or TRBV12-4 and TRBJ2-1; tentative D call: TRBD2 (5 bases). The CDR3 runs to 16 residues. V lost 3 bases, J lost 2 bases, and 14 bases lay in between. The CDR3 DNA follows: TGTGCCAGCAGTTTCCCAGAAGCGGCCACCTACAATGAGCAGTTCTTC. The encoded protein is CASSFPEAATYNEQFF.

This clonotype was seen a handful of times. This chain joins TRBV9 and TRBJ1-2, with TRBD1 identical over 9 bases. This CDR3 has 15 amino acids. Losses at the gene ends were 3 bases for V and 4 bases for J; bases not matched to a gene: 7. CDR1 SGDLS and CDR2 YYNGEE come from the germline V gene. The CDR3 loop is CASSGRTGESYGYTF. CDR3 in DNA: TGTGCCAGCAGCGGGAGGACAGGGGAGAGCTATGGCTACACCTTC.

This clonotype was observed a handful of times. CDR3 protein: CASSQDWAGQNEQFF. CDR3 nucleotides: TGCGCCAGCAGCCAAGACTGGGCAGGGCAGAATGAGCAGTTCTTC. V gene TRBV4-1 combines with J gene TRBJ2-1; TRBD1 might be the D (5 bases). Germline V gives CDR1 MGHRA, CDR2 YSYEKL. The CDR3 runs 15 residues. Trimming left V 0 bases short and J 7 bases short, with 13 bases between.

The gene calls are TRBV29-1 and TRBJ2-2, with D unresolved. V was shortened by 3 bases and J by 0 bases, with 5 bases between the two germline ends. Germline CDR1 SQVTM, CDR2 ANQGSEA. This CDR3 contains 13 residues. This CDR3 is CSVDPTNTGELFF. The DNA for the CDR3 is TGCAGCGTTGACCCAACGAACACCGGGGAGCTGTTTTTT.

This clonotype was seen a few times. The J gene is TRBJ2-4, the V gene TRBV20-1; D perhaps matches TRBD1 (7 bases). CDR1 DFQATT and CDR2 SNEGSKA come from the germline V gene (reference sequence). V was shortened by 1 base and J by 4 bases, with 20 bases between the two germline ends. The CDR3 loop spans 17 amino acids. For the CDR3, the DNA is TGCAGTGCTAGAGGGGTCCTCACGACAGGGAGGAAAAACATTCAGTACTTC. Translation: CSARGVLTTGRKNIQYF.

This clonotype was found a few times. The chain couples TRBV29-1 to TRBJ2-7; D is perhaps TRBD1 (6 bases). The V end was cut by 7 bases, the J end by 2 bases, with 15 bases between. Germline CDR1 is SQVTM and CDR2 is ANQGSEA. The CDR3 totals 13 residues. The CDR3 coding sequence is TGCAGCGCGTCAGGGGATCGGACCTACGAGCAGTACTTC. Protein product: CSASGDRTYEQYF.

This clonotype was seen ten or more times. The V call is TRBV28, the J call TRBJ2-1; D is possibly TRBD1 (6 bases). Germline V lookup: CDR1 MDHEN, CDR2 SYDVKM. Deletions cut 5 bases from V and 4 bases from J, with 9 bases between. The CDR3 is 13 amino acids. CDR3 bases: TGTGCCAGCAGTCTACAGGGTTACAATGAGCAGTTCTTC. It encodes CASSLQGYNEQFF.

The V gene is TRBV1, the J gene TRBJ2-2; the D call of TRBD2 is as the table states it, not checked on the DNA. TRBV1 is designated a pseudogene. CDR3 size: 15 residues. DNA for the CDR3: TGCAGCGCCACCCCCGCGGGAGTGGAAACCGGGGAGCTGTTTTTT. Its translation: CSATPAGVETGELFF.

The rearrangement links TRBV18 to TRBJ1-1; no firm D call. Germline values: CDR1 KGHSH, CDR2 LQKENI. The CDR3 runs to 12 residues. The V end lost 2 bases, the J end lost 6 bases, and 7 bases lay between the germline ends. CDR3 DNA sequence: TGTGCCAGCTCACCAATCATACCTGAAGCTTTCTTT. Its translation is CASSPIIPEAFF.

The chain carries TRBV29-1 and TRBJ2-5; TRBD1 agrees at 9 bases. The CDR3 is 18 amino acids. The junction had 18 bases not matched to a gene; V was cut back by 2 bases and J by 5 bases. Germline V gene lookup returns CDR1 SQVTM and CDR2 ANQGSEA. The CDR3 spells CSVELLEGQGPLGETQYF. DNA for the CDR3: TGCAGCGTTGAATTGTTGGAAGGACAGGGGCCTCTGGGGGAGACCCAGTACTTC.

The V and J genes are TRBV20-1 and TRBJ2-7, with a tentative D call TRBD1 (6 bases). This CDR3 region has 13 residues. Trimming took 6 bases from V and 9 from J, leaving 21 bases between them. The germline CDR1 and CDR2 sequences are DFQATT and SNEGSKA (reference sequence). The CDR3 protein is CSARIPGHNVQYF. The CDR3 nucleotides are TGCAGTGCCCGTATTCCGGGACACAATGTGCAGTACTTC.

The rearrangement uses TRBV5-6 and TRBJ1-2; the D is unclear. This CDR3 comprises 15 residues. Germline-derived CDR1 and CDR2 are SGHDT and YYEEEE. Trimming left V 2 bases short and J 4 bases short, with 15 bases between. The CDR3 loop is CASSFVTHSTYGYTF. The CDR3 DNA sequence: TGTGCCAGCAGCTTTGTCACACACAGTACCTATGGCTACACCTTC.

In its sample, this clonotype was seen many times. The chain carries TRBV4-3 and TRBJ2-7; TRBD2 might be the D (5 bases). V lost 1 base, J lost 6 bases, and 10 bases lay in between. Germline V gene sequence: CDR1 LGHNA, CDR2 YSLEER. This CDR3 is 13 amino acids long. Here the CDR3 DNA reads TGCGCCAGCAGCCAAGGTACGGGGAGCGAGCAGTACTTC. Amino acid sequence: CASSQGTGSEQYF.